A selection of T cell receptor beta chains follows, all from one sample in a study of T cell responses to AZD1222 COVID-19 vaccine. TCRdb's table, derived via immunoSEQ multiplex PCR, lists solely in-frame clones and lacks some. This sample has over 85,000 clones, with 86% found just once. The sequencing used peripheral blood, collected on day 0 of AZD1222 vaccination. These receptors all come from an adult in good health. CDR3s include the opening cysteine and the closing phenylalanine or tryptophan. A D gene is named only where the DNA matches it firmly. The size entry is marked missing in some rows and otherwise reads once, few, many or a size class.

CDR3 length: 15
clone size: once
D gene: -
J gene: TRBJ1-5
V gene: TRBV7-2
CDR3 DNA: TGTGCCAGCAGCTTAACACAGGACAGCAATCAGCCCCAGCATTTT
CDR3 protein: CASSLTQDSNQPQHF

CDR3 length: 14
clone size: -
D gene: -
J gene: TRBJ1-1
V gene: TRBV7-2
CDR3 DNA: TGTGCCAGCAGCTTACAACAGAACCTCCCCGAAGCTTTCTTT
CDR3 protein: CASSLQQNLPEAFF

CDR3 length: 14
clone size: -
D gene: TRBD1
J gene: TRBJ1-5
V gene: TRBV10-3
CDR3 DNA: TGTGCCATCAGGAAGACAGGGGAAGATCAGCCCCAGCATTTT
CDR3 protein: CAIRKTGEDQPQHF

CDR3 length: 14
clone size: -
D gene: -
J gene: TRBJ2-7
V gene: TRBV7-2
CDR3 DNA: TGTGCCAGCAGCTTAGTAGTCAGAAACTACGAGCAGTACTTC
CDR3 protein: CASSLVVRNYEQYF

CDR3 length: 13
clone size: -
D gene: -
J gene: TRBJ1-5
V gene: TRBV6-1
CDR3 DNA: TGTGCCAGCAGCCCCGTCTCTCAGCAGCCCCAGCATTTT
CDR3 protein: CASSPVSQQPQHF

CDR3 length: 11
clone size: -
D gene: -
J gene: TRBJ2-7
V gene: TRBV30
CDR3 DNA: TGTGCCTGGAGTGTATGGAACGAGCAGTACTTC
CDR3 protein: CAWSVWNEQYF

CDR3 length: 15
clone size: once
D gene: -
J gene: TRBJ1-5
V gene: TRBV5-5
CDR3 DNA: TGTGCCAGCAGCTTGGCAGGAGAAGGCCATCAGCCCCAGCATTTT
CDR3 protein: CASSLAGEGHQPQHF

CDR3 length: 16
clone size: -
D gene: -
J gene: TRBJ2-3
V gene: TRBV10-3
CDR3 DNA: TGTGCCATCAGTGAACTGGGAGCGGCCAGCACAGATACGCAGTATTTT
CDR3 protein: CAISELGAASTDTQYF

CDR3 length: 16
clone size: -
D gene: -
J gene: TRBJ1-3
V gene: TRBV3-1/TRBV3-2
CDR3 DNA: TGTGCCAGCAGCCATTATACCCGAGACTCTGGAAACACCATATATTTT
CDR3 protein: CASSHYTRDSGNTIYF

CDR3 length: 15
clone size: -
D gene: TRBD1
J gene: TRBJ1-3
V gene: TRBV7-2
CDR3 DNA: TGTGCCAGCAGCCCCGGGACAGTAGAACAAAACACCATATATTTT
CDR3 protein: CASSPGTVEQNTIYF

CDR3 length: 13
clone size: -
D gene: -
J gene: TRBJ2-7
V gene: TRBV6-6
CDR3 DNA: TGTGCCAGCAGCCTCGACAGTCCTTACGAGCAGTACTTC
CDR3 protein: CASSLDSPYEQYF

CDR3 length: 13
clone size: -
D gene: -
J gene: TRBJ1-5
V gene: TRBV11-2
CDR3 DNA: TGTGCCAGCAGCTTAGTCAGCGATCAGCCCCAGCATTTT
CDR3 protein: CASSLVSDQPQHF

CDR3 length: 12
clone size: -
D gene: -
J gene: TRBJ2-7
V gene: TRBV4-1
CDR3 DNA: TGCGCCAGCAGCCAATTTACAGGGGAGCAGTACTTC
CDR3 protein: CASSQFTGEQYF

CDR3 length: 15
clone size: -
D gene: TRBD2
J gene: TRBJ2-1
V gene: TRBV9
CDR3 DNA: TGTGCCAGCAGCGTAGACGTAGCGGGAGGGGTTGAGCAGTTCTTC
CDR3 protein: CASSVDVAGGVEQFF

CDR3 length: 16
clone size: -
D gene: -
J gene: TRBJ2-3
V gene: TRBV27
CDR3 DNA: TGTGCCAGCAGTTTATTGGGGGACTCTAGCACAGATACGCAGTATTTT
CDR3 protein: CASSLLGDSSTDTQYF

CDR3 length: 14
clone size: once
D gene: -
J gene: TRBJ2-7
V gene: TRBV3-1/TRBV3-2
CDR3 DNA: TGTGCCAGCAGCCGTCGGGCATTTTCCTACGAGCAGTACTTC
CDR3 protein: CASSRRAFSYEQYF

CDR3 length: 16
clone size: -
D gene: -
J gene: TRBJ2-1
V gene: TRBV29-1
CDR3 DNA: TGCAGCGTTGAAGGTAGCGCCGTGGGGACCTACAATGAGCAGTTCTTC
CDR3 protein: CSVEGSAVGTYNEQFF

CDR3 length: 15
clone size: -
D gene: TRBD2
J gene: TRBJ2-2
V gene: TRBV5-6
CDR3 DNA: TGTGCCAGCAGCCCCGTAGCGGGAAACACCGGGGAGCTGTTTTTT
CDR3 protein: CASSPVAGNTGELFF

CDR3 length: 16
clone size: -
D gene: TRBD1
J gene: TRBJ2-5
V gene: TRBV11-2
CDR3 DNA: TGTGCCAGCAGCCGTACCCGGGACAGGACCCAAGAGACCCAGTACTTC
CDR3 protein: CASSRTRDRTQETQYF

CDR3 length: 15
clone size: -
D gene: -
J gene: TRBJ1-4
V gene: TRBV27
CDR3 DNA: TGTGCCAGCAGTCCCACAGGGTGGGCTAATGAAAAACTGTTTTTT
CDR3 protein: CASSPTGWANEKLFF

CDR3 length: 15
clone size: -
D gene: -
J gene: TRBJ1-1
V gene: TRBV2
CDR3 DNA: TGTGCCAGCATCCCAGGGGAAACCAGGGGTACTGAAGCTTTCTTT
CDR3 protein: CASIPGETRGTEAFF

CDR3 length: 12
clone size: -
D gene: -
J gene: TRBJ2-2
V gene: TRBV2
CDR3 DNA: TGTGCCAGCAGTGAGGACACCGGGGAGCTGTTTTTT
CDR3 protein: CASSEDTGELFF

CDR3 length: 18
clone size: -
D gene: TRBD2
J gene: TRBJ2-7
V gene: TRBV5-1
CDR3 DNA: TGCGCCAGCAGCTTGGACCTAGCGGGAGGGCCTAAAACCTACGAGCAGTACTTC
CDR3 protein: CASSLDLAGGPKTYEQYF

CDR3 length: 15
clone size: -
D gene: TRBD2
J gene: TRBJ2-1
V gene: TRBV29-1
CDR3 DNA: TGCAGCGTTGTGACTAGCCCCACTTTCTACAATGAGCAGTTCTTC
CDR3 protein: CSVVTSPTFYNEQFF